Sequencing of this T cell receptor beta chain was carried out in a study of shared clonotypes between healthy human individuals. Study-level results: Compared with clonotypes that all four donors shared, non-shared clonotypes had lower generation probabilities. Only blood was sampled; tissue repertoires likely differ.

Deep-level settings were used for running the assay. Investigators spread the genomic DNA of each subset evenly over several immunoSEQ plates. The data were produced by immunoSEQ multiplex PCR, yet TCRdb's version contains in-frame clones alone and is incomplete. The table includes 2 million to 2.5 million clones, roughly 92% detected once. The CDR3 runs 13 residues. Germline lookup yields CDR1 MNHEY and CDR2 SVGAGI. V shed 5 bases and J 6 bases; nucleotides not matched to a gene: 6. Remarks on this clone: Antigen unknown.

Material: naive CD4+ T cells from PBMCs. The subset was: CD45RA+ positively selected. The chain has TRBV6-5 and TRBJ2-7; TRBD1 agrees at 8 bases. The receptor's source is a man younger than 35 in good health. Some clones in this sample may be carry-over from other donors' samples. Here the CDR3 DNA reads TGTGCCAGCAGTAGGACAGGGAGGCCCGAGCAGTACTTC. Translating gives CASSRTGRPEQYF.